The T cell receptor beta chain under discussion was sequenced for a study of cytotoxic CD8 clonotypes in ibrutinib-treated CLL (dated by TCRdb to 2020 to 2023). For the study in its entirety: The cohort included more than 14 treatment-naive and 11 to 12 relapsed/refractory patients; 17 to 18 were IGHV unmutated. Partial responses were observed in roughly 24 patients and complete responses in 2; after a median follow-up of around 68 months, remission was maintained in 14 patients and progression was observed in approximately twelve. Response samples were taken after a median of 12 months on treatment, ranging from about 6 to 36 months. Samples averaged roughly 280,000 productive templates and around 91,000 productive rearrangements. Longitudinal samples were obtainable from about 30% of the roughly 90 participants in the trial. Cryopreserved peripheral blood mononuclear cells were collected before treatment, at response, and at either disease progression or sustained remission. Every sample from remission and from progressive disease was obtained while the patients were still on ibrutinib.

CDR1 and CDR2 are read off the germline V gene (reference sequence) as LNHDA and SQIVND. Trimming takes 3 bases off V and 6 bases off J; junction bases not matched to a gene: 7. Inclusive of the bounding cysteine and phenylalanine, the CDR3 is 15 residues long. Just CDR3 DNA is preserved here, 45 bases in frame from base 1. The full study reports these points: Sampling times were not matched between patients in sustained remission and patients whose disease was progressing, and lymph node repertoires were not examined. An increase in clonality was observed at ibrutinib response, with clonality remaining stable during sustained remission and falling back toward baseline at progression. Baseline clonality exceeded that of age-matched healthy donors and correlated strongly with circulating CD8+ T-cell counts. Public clonotypes were rare and either contracted or stayed stable during treatment, and the rise in clonality at ibrutinib response reflected the expansion of private clonotypes.

To note about this clone: Its antigen is currently not known. There are no base qualities to consult, and no much larger clone falls within one base.

Each clonotype received, on average, 10x coverage in deep resolution sequencing performed on a MiSeq, where the target depth lay between 1 in 1 million and 1 in 200,000 T cells. TCR beta libraries were generated with the immunoSEQ hsTCRB Kit. The authors processed their data as follows. ImmunoSEQ Data Assistant and ImmunoSEQ Analyzer were used for data analysis, and V, D and J genes were assigned according to IMGT definitions. Clonality, which ranges from 0 to 1, was calculated by subtracting the normalized Shannon entropy of productive rearrangement frequencies from one. Only overrepresented clonotypes making up at least 0.05% of each patient's repertoire were included in the public clonotype analysis. Some 13 age-matched healthy donor repertoires from immuneACCESS served as clonality controls. Sourced from immuneACCESS, this table was stored by TCRdb with only in-frame sequences that have V and J called. A share of the clones is absent; for the studies checked, an unresolved V gene accounts for under half, and the remainder has no known explanation. V, J and clone size are taken as reported in that table, and D and trimming were inferred from the DNA itself. This sample has about 49,000 clones in its table, and 53% of those were observed once. The top ten clonotypes cover 32% of the sample.

Sample time point, as interpreted from the label and publication: 12 months on ibrutinib. For TCR beta library preparation, 1.5 to 2 micrograms of genomic DNA were extracted from the cryopreserved PBMCs. Longitudinal blood samples from CLL patients on ibrutinib monotherapy were analyzed using high-throughput TCR beta sequencing. The patients took part in an open-label, single-center phase 2 trial of ibrutinib monotherapy. Material: PBMCs, obtained after 12 months of ibrutinib treatment. The chain is assembled from TRBV19 and TRBJ2-1; 8 nucleotides in the junction match TRBD2. The clonotype was recovered from a human donor with chronic lymphocytic leukemia. At the DNA level, the sequence is TGTGCCAGTAGTATCCGGGAGGGGACGCTCAATGAGCAGTTCTTC. It encodes CASSIREGTLNEQFF.